The 14 T cell receptor beta chains reported below all come from one sample, sequenced in a study of vaccination and CD4 T cells after COVID-19. The antigens of these receptors remain unknown. Sequencing of cultured CD4+ T cell DNA used the Oncomine TCR Beta short-read assay. TCRdb reanalysed the PCR reads using MiXCR and keeps one entry per CDR3 protein. The repertoire holds nearly 20,000 distinct CDR3 sequences, with about four fifths as singletons. Treatment reported: approximately 10-day PBMC culture with coronavirus spike peptide pools or control peptides (ViraFEST assay). The sequencing used CD4+ T cells from blood, cultured in vitro, collected after SARS-CoV-2 vaccination. The origin of the receptors is a human donor who received a COVID-19 vaccine.

This rearrangement joins TRBV7-2 to TRBJ2-3; D unclear. Germline CDR1 is SGHTA and CDR2 is FQGNSA. Deletions cut 8 bases from V and 1 base from J, with 13 bases between. The length of the CDR3 is 14 residues. CDR3 DNA sequence: TGTGCCAGCTCGACTCCAACCGGCACAGATACGCAGTATTTT. Its translation: CASSTPTGTDTQYF.

The V call is TRBV6-1, the J call TRBJ1-2; the D gene is possibly TRBD1 (5 bases). Per germline, CDR1 MNHNS and CDR2 SASEGT. The V end lost 7 bases, the J end lost 4 bases, and 16 bases lay between the germline ends. The CDR3 is 14 residues long. This CDR3 reads CASIRRGQGYGYTF. CDR3 sequence (DNA): TGTGCCAGCATTCGAAGGGGCCAGGGCTATGGCTACACCTTC.

A remark on this clonotype: One end of the junction varies from germline; a read error may be responsible. The chain joins TRBV7-9 to TRBJ2-1; 9 bases are a match to TRBD2. From germline, CDR1 is SEHNR and CDR2 FQNEAQ (reference sequence). The CDR3 loop spans 12 amino acids. In DNA, the CDR3 is TGTGCCAGCAGCTTAGGAGCGGGGGGCCACCGCTTC. Translation gives CASSLGAGGHRF.

The rearrangement links TRBV10-1 to TRBJ2-3; D possibly corresponds to TRBD1 (5 bases). Germline values: CDR1 WNHNN, CDR2 SYGVQD (reference sequence). Trimming shortened V by 6 bases and J by 2 bases, and 15 bases separated the two germline ends. The CDR3 spans 15 residues. The CDR3 reads CASSASQGITDTQYF. For the CDR3, the DNA is TGCGCCAGCAGCGCGTCCCAGGGAATCACAGATACGCAGTATTTT.

The chain couples TRBV6-1 to TRBJ1-5; 9 bases match TRBD1. Losses at the gene ends were 5 bases for V and 0 bases for J; bases not matched to a gene: 5. Germline CDR1 and CDR2: MNHNS and SASEGT. The CDR3 is 16 amino acids. CDR3 amino acids: CASSTRTGDSNQPQHF. The CDR3 DNA is TGTGCCAGCAGTACCCGGACAGGGGATAGCAATCAGCCCCAGCATTTT.

This clonotype was found a few times. V usage is TRBV7-9 and J usage is TRBJ1-5; D is undetermined. The V gene lost 1 base and the J gene lost 2 bases, with 6 bases spanning the gap. This CDR3 contains 14 residues. Germline V gives CDR1 SEHNR, CDR2 FQNEAQ (reference sequence). CDR3 sequence reads: CASSLGRGNQPQHF. The CDR3 DNA follows: TGTGCCAGCAGCTTAGGTAGAGGCAATCAGCCCCAGCATTTT.

V usage is TRBV20-1 and J usage is TRBJ2-5; perhaps D is TRBD1 or TRBD2 (5 bases each). Trimming cost V 2 bases and J 2 bases, with 15 bases left between them. CDR3 size: 15 residues. Looked up from germline, CDR1 is DFQATT and CDR2 is SNEGSKA (reference sequence). CDR3 sequence reads: CSARPAEGIQETQYF. The CDR3 nucleotides read TGCAGTGCTAGACCCGCCGAGGGGATACAAGAGACCCAGTACTTC.

The chain joins TRBV2 to TRBJ1-6; D remains unclear. V lost 5 bases and J lost 6, with 2 bases in between. CDR3 size: 11 residues. Germline lookup yields CDR1 SNHLY and CDR2 FYNNEI. The CDR3 DNA reads TGTGCCAGCAGTCGTAATTCACCCCTCCACTTT. It encodes CASSRNSPLHF.

This chain joins TRBV2 and TRBJ1-2; a weak D match, TRBD1 (5 bases). The germline CDR1 and CDR2 sequences are SNHLY and FYNNEI. The CDR3 length is 14 residues. Trimming left V 6 bases short and J 3 bases short, with 14 bases between. CDR3 nucleotide sequence: TGTGCCAGCAGACAGACAGCTTTGGACTATGGCTACACCTTC. Translating it yields CASRQTALDYGYTF. Supplemented by reference TRBV2 and TRBJ1-2, the full variable domain reads EPEVTQTPSHQVTQMGQEVILRCVPISNHLYFYWYRQILGQKVEFLVSFYNNEISEKSEIFDDQFSVERPDGSNFTLKIRSTKLEDSAMYFCASRQTALDYGYTFGSGTRLTVV.

This clonotype has a single count. The chain combines TRBV9 with TRBJ1-1; D unresolved. The CDR3 length is 13 residues. Germline V gene data show CDR1 as SGDLS and CDR2 as YYNGEE. The V end was cut by 0 bases, the J end by 1 base, with 4 bases between. CDR3 DNA: TGTGCCAGCAGCGTAGCGCAGAACACTGAAGCTTTCTTT. As protein: CASSVAQNTEAFF.

This clonotype was counted only a few times. CDR3: CASSIGQGIRNQPQHF. The CDR3 nucleotides read TGTGCCAGTAGTATAGGACAGGGAATACGAAATCAGCCCCAGCATTTT. The chain combines TRBV19 with TRBJ1-5, with 7 nucleotides matching TRBD1. The J segment lost 4 bases and the V segment lost 1 base, leaving 7 bases of the junction unmatched. This CDR3 spans 16 amino acids. Germline V gives CDR1 LNHDA, CDR2 SQIVND (reference sequence).

The gene calls are TRBV6-1 and TRBJ1-1; 7 bases are a match to TRBD1. CDR3 size: 15 residues. Germline V CDR1 and CDR2: MNHNS, SASEGT. Trimming removed 6 bases from V and 1 base from J; junction bases left unmatched: 8. The CDR3 here is CASRPRGQKNTEAFF. CDR3 in DNA: TGTGCCAGCAGGCCTAGGGGACAGAAGAACACTGAAGCTTTCTTT.

V gene TRBV27 combines with J gene TRBJ1-5; D is uncertain. Trimming cost V 2 bases and J 3 bases, with 5 bases left between them. Germline V lookup: CDR1 MNHEY, CDR2 SMNVEV (reference sequence). The CDR3 contains 13 residues. The CDR3 sequence is CASSLQPNQPQHF. In nucleotides, the CDR3 is TGTGCCAGCAGTTTACAGCCCAATCAGCCCCAGCATTTT.

This clonotype was picked up a small number of times. V is TRBV20-1 and J is TRBJ1-6; 7 bases agree with TRBD1. The germline CDR1 and CDR2 sequences are DFQATT and SNEGSKA (reference sequence). V shed 2 bases and J 9 bases; nucleotides not matched to a gene: 4. The CDR3 loop spans 13 amino acids. The CDR3 DNA is TGCAGTGCTAGACCAGACAGGGCTTCACCCCTCCACTTT. As protein: CSARPDRASPLHF.